The 3 T cell receptor beta chains below come from one sample, sequenced in a study of CD8 T cells in ankylosing spondylitis. Study-level points and caveats: A motif of eight highly homologous TCR beta variants was seen as apparently characteristic of ankylosing spondylitis blood.

A single record per CDR3 protein comes from TCRdb applying MiXCR to the 5' RACE reads. The table records about 500,000 distinct CDR3 sequences, roughly 5.2% of them present only once. These receptors lack a known antigen. Sequencing used blood, either unsorted or a sorted T cell fraction (not recorded which). The receptor source for this set is a male donor with ankylosing spondylitis.

In the case of this clonotype: A read error is possible here, since a much larger clone lies one base away. This chain connects TRBV5-1 to TRBJ1-2, with TRBD1 identical over 7 bases. The CDR3 is 14 amino acids. Germline lookup yields CDR1 SGHRS and CDR2 YFSETQ. In nucleotides, the CDR3 is TGCGACAGCAGCGAGGGACAGCCTAACTATGGCTACACCTTC. Protein sequence: CDSSEGQPNYGYTF.

The table lists this clonotype with many counts. The genes are TRBV6-1 and TRBJ2-1; D is perhaps TRBD1 (5 bases). Germline V gene sequence: CDR1 MNHNS, CDR2 SASEGT. The CDR3 length is 13 residues. Trimming shortened V by 7 bases and J by 1 base, and 8 bases separated the two germline ends. Written as DNA, the CDR3 is TGTGCCAGCACAAGACAGTCCTACAATGAGCAGTTCTTC. Translated: CASTRQSYNEQFF.

This clonotype was seen ten or more times. This chain connects TRBV29-1 to TRBJ2-5; D is perhaps TRBD2 (5 bases). V dropped 4 bases and J dropped 5 bases, with 14 bases sitting between them. Per germline, CDR1 SQVTM and CDR2 ANQGSEA. This CDR3 has 13 residues. Here the CDR3 reads CSVGPRVDETQYF. The CDR3 region has the DNA TGCAGCGTTGGCCCGAGGGTTGATGAGACCCAGTACTTC.